These 14 T cell receptor beta chains were all obtained from the same sample, sequenced in a study of T cell responses to AZD1222 COVID-19 vaccine. Some clones are missing from TCRdb's copy, which holds only in-frame ones; the method was immunoSEQ multiplex PCR. The repertoire has some 100,000 clones, around 90% of them found once; the top ten carry about 5.2%. This specimen was peripheral blood, taken on day 0 of AZD1222 vaccination. The receptors come from an adult in good health.

The J gene is TRBJ1-3, the V gene TRBV19; 9 bases match TRBD1. Germline V lookup: CDR1 LNHDA, CDR2 SQIVND (reference sequence). The CDR3 is 18 amino acids. Trimming took 6 bases from V and 4 from J; bases not matched to a gene: 16. This chain's CDR3 is CASRTAGTGMPLGNTIYF. As DNA, the CDR3 is TGTGCCAGTAGGACAGCCGGGACAGGGATGCCTCTGGGAAACACCATATATTTT.

Worth noting for this clone: At the DNA level, this CDR3 is encoded by other sequences in the same sample as well. This chain joins TRBV7-2 and TRBJ1-1; 7 nucleotides agree with TRBD1. This CDR3 has 14 residues. CDR1 is SGHTA and CDR2 is FQGNSA in the germline V gene. Trimming removed 2 bases from V and 2 bases from J; junction bases left unmatched: 2. In DNA form, the CDR3 reads TGTGCCAGCAGCTTAACAGGGGCAAACACTGAAGCTTTCTTT. Translation: CASSLTGANTEAFF.

This chain connects TRBV6-4 to TRBJ1-4; tentative D call: TRBD1 (6 bases). Germline V gene lookup returns CDR1 MRHNA and CDR2 SNTAGT. The length of the CDR3 is 15 residues. The V gene lost 6 bases and the J gene lost 7 bases, with 18 bases spanning the gap. CDR3: CASREPQGLGEKLFF. The CDR3 nucleotides are TGTGCCAGCAGGGAACCACAGGGTTTAGGTGAAAAACTGTTTTTT.

The chain recombines TRBV6-1 with TRBJ1-5; D not resolved. The germline V gene encodes CDR1 MNHNS and CDR2 SASEGT. The CDR3 loop spans 13 amino acids. V was pared by 3 bases and J by 6 bases, with 9 bases between. For the CDR3, the DNA is TGTGCCAGCAGTGATTCGACGATTCAGCCCCAGCATTTT. Amino acids: CASSDSTIQPQHF.

This rearrangement joins TRBV7-6 to TRBJ2-2; D is undetermined. V was pared by 5 bases and J by 0 bases, with 10 bases between. CDR3 length equals 15 residues. Germline loops: CDR1 SGHVS, CDR2 FNYEAQ. CDR3 bases: TGTGCCAGCAGCCCTGGACCCTCGAACACCGGGGAGCTGTTTTTT. This translates into CASSPGPSNTGELFF.

This chain joins TRBV6-5 and TRBJ2-7; no clear D gene. Trimming removed 2 bases from V and 2 bases from J, with 7 bases in between. There are 13 residues in the CDR3. Per the germline V gene, CDR1 is MNHEY and CDR2 is SVGAGI. This chain's CDR3 is CASSYDPTYEQYF. CDR3 nucleotide sequence: TGTGCCAGCAGTTACGACCCCACCTACGAGCAGTACTTC.

The chain has TRBV5-5 and TRBJ1-1, with D perhaps matching TRBD1 (6 bases). The germline V gene encodes CDR1 SGHKS and CDR2 YYEKEE (reference sequence). There are 14 residues in the CDR3. V was trimmed by 4 bases and J by 3 bases, leaving 13 bases between them. The CDR3 bases are TGTGCCAGCAGCCAGGACAGCATTTACACTGAAGCTTTCTTT. The encoded protein is CASSQDSIYTEAFF.

The chain recombines TRBV27 with TRBJ2-7; perhaps TRBD2 as D (6 bases). Germline loops: CDR1 MNHEY, CDR2 SMNVEV (reference sequence). V was pared by 4 bases and J by 0 bases, with 7 bases between. The CDR3 extends over 13 amino acids. CDR3 in amino acids: CASSSGLSYEQYF. The CDR3 DNA reads TGTGCCAGCAGTTCGGGACTCTCCTACGAGCAGTACTTC.

V gene TRBV6-6 combines with J gene TRBJ1-1; D is unresolved. The CDR3 has 13 amino acids. V lost 1 base and J lost 2, with 5 bases in between. CDR1 and CDR2 from the germline V gene are MNHNY and SVGAGI (reference sequence). This CDR3 reads CASSYLGNTEAFF. CDR3 sequence (DNA): TGTGCCAGCAGTTACTTAGGCAACACTGAAGCTTTCTTT.

Here the CDR3 reads CASSLGVASSYEQYF. Here the CDR3 DNA reads TGTGCCAGCAGCTTAGGCGTTGCCAGCTCCTACGAGCAGTACTTC. V usage is TRBV7-2 and J usage is TRBJ2-7; D call uncertain. This CDR3 contains 15 residues. Looked up from germline, CDR1 is SGHTA and CDR2 is FQGNSA. V gave up 1 base and J gave up 0 bases, with 10 bases separating them.

This chain joins TRBV30 and TRBJ1-2; 8 bases match TRBD1. The junction had 5 bases not matched to a gene; V was cut back by 0 bases and J by 5 bases. CDR1 is GTSNPN and CDR2 is SVGIG in the germline V gene (reference sequence). The CDR3 is made up of 14 amino acids. CDR3 in amino acids: CAWSVGQGGYGYTF. Here the CDR3 DNA reads TGTGCCTGGAGTGTCGGACAGGGTGGTTATGGCTACACCTTC.

Only a few counts were recorded for this clone. The chain carries TRBV19 and TRBJ1-6; no definite D call. This CDR3 is built from 12 residues. Trimming removed 4 bases from V and 7 bases from J, with 5 bases in between. Germline CDR1 is LNHDA and CDR2 is SQIVND (reference sequence). The DNA of the CDR3 is TGTGCCAGTAGTACACGCAATTCACCCCTCCACTTT. It translates to CASSTRNSPLHF. Full variable domain (outside the CDR3, taken from reference TRBV19 and TRBJ1-6): DGGITQSPKYLFRKEGQNVTLSCEQNLNHDAMYWYRQDPGQGLRLIYYSQIVNDFQKGDIAEGYSVSREKKESFPLTVTSAQKNPTAFYLCASSTRNSPLHFGNGTRLTVT.

The genes are TRBV9 and TRBJ1-1; 7 positions agree with TRBD1. The germline CDR1 and CDR2 sequences are SGDLS and YYNGEE. J lost 1 base, V lost 0 bases, and 6 bases had no gene match. The CDR3 loop spans 16 amino acids. CDR3 DNA sequence: TGTGCCAGCAGCGTAGAGCCGACAGGGAGGAACACTGAAGCTTTCTTT. Translating gives CASSVEPTGRNTEAFF.

The chain employs TRBV7-2 and TRBJ1-6; 11 nucleotides line up with TRBD1. The CDR3 is 16 amino acids. Per the germline V gene, CDR1 is SGHTA and CDR2 is FQGNSA. With 3 bases clipped from V and 10 bases from J, the junction kept 8 bases outside the gene matches. The CDR3 nucleotides read TGTGCCAGCAGCTTTCCCGGACAGGGGGCTAGCTCACCCCTCCACTTT. Its translation: CASSFPGQGASSPLHF.